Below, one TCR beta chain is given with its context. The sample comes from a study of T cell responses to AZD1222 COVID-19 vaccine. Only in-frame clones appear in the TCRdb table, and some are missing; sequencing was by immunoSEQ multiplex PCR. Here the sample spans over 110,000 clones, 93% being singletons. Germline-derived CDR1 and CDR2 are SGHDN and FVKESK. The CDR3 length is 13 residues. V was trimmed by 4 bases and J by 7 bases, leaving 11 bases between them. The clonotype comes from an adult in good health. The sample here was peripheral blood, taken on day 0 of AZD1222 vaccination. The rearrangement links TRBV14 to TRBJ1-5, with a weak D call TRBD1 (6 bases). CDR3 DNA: TGTGCCAGCAGCCTAGGACAGTTCCAGCCCCAGCATTTT. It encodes CASSLGQFQPQHF.